This paragraph reports one T cell receptor (beta chain). The entirety of the isolated RNA underwent reverse transcription, so expressed TCRB transcripts were sequenced. Sequencing was performed with immunoSEQ multiplex PCR; in TCRdb, only in-frame clones are kept and a portion is missing. The sample holds about 210,000 clones, approximately 11% seen once. The sample comes from a study of beta chain features in type 1 diabetes. CDR1 is MNHNS, CDR2 SASEGT, per germline. V was trimmed by 6 bases and J by 8 bases, leaving 16 bases between them. CDR3 length: 13 amino acids. The sample taken for sequencing was central memory CD4+ T cells from blood. The source is a man between 18 and 35 years old in good health. The chain recombines TRBV6-1 with TRBJ1-1; D is unclear. The CDR3 coding sequence is TGTGCCAGCAGCCTACATAGAGATGACGAAGCTTTCTTT. Protein product: CASSLHRDDEAFF.